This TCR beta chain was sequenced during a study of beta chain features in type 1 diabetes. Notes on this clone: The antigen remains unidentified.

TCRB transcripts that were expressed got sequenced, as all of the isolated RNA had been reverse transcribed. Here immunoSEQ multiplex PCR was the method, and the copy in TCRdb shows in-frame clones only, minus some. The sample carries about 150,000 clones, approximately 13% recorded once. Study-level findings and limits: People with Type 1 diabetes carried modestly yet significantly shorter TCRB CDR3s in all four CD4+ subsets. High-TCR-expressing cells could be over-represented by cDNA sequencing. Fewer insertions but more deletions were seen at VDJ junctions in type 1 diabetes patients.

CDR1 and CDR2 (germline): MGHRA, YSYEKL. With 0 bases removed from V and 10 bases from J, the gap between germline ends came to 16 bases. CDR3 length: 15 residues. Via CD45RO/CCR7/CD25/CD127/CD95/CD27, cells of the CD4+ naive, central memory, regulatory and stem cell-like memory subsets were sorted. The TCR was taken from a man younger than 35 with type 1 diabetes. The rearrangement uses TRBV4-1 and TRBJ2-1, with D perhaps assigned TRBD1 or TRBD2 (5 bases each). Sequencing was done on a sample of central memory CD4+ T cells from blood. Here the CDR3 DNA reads TGCGCCAGCAGCCAAGACCCCGGGACGGCCATAGAGCAGTTCTTC. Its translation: CASSQDPGTAIEQFF.